This TCR beta chain was sequenced during a study of blood T cell repertoires in COVID-19. Study-level background: T cells, B-cell-depleted T cells, or PBMCs provided the cDNA or gDNA that served as material.

Patients from Seattle were sampled longitudinally, starting during active infection. The assay was immunoSEQ multiplex PCR, and TCRdb's table has in-frame clones only and misses some. The repertoire includes some 290,000 clones, more than 70% of them detected once, and around 10% sits in the top ten. CDR3 length: 14 amino acids. Germline V gene sequence: CDR1 WNHNN, CDR2 SYGVQD (reference sequence). The V and J ends lost 3 bases and 2 bases respectively, with 10 bases between them. The sample comprised peripheral blood. This chain uses TRBV10-1 with TRBJ1-1; tentative D call: TRBD1 (6 bases). This receptor was taken from a woman in her 30s with COVID-19, enrolled during active disease. CDR3 DNA sequence: TGCGCCAGCAGTGAAGGACAGCATAACACTGAAGCTTTCTTT. Protein: CASSEGQHNTEAFF.